A single sample gave rise to the 26 T cell receptor beta chains below, sequenced in a study of OX40 agonist ivuxolimab in advanced cancers. The library was obtained by the immunoSEQ multiplex PCR assay. TCRdb carries this immuneACCESS record with in-frame sequences only. Its versions omit some clonotypes, under half of them owing to an unresolved V gene in the studies checked, with the rest unexplained. This sample comprises 35,000 to 40,000 clones, around 87% of them detected only once. The ten top clones hold 25% to 40% of the sample. This sample comprised CD4+ or CD8+ T cells sorted from blood, obtained in a trial of the OX40 agonist ivuxolimab. These TCRs come from an adult with an advanced solid tumor such as melanoma, head and neck, liver or kidney cancer.

J is TRBJ2-3 and V is TRBV11-2, with D hard to call. Trimming removed 5 bases at V and 5 bases at J, with 11 bases between. The CDR3 length is 13 residues. Germline CDR1 is SGHAT and CDR2 is FQNNGV. CDR3 DNA: TGTGCCAGCAGCATTCACATCGGAGATACGCAGTATTTT. It encodes CASSIHIGDTQYF.

The chain is built from TRBV25-1 and TRBJ1-2; D perhaps matches TRBD1 (6 bases). Germline CDR1 is MGHDK and CDR2 is SYGVNS. The CDR3 totals 14 residues. V lost 1 base, J lost 5 bases, and 11 bases lay in between. The CDR3 region is CASSEWDKAYGYTF. The CDR3 region has the DNA TGTGCCAGCAGTGAATGGGACAAGGCGTATGGCTACACCTTC.

The DNA for the CDR3 is TGTGCCAGCAGTGCCGGGACAGGGTATCTGGATGGTGCCAAAAACATTCAGTACTTC. Translating it yields CASSAGTGYLDGAKNIQYF. The rearrangement joins TRBV6-4 to TRBJ2-4; 9 bases match TRBD1. This CDR3 is 19 amino acids long. Germline values: CDR1 MRHNA, CDR2 SNTAGT. V was pared by 4 bases and J by 1 base, with 14 bases of the junction left unmatched.

The J gene is TRBJ2-5, the V gene TRBV7-6; 9 bases fit TRBD1. The CDR3 runs 14 residues. CDR1 SGHVS and CDR2 FNYEAQ come from the germline V gene. V lost 5 bases to trimming and J lost 3 bases; unmatched junction nucleotides: 4. The CDR3 DNA reads TGTGCCAGCAGCCGGGACAGGGCCGAAGAGACCCAGTACTTC. Translating gives CASSRDRAEETQYF. Based on the CDR3 plus reference TRBV7-6 and TRBJ2-5, the full variable domain is GAGVSQSPRYKVTKRGQDVALRCDPISGHVSLYWYRQALGQGPEFLTYFNYEAQQDKSGLPNDRFSAERPEGSISTLTIQRTEQRDSAMYRCASSRDRAEETQYFGPGTRLLVL.

The rearrangement joins TRBV18 to TRBJ2-1; D perhaps matches TRBD1 (6 bases). Germline-derived CDR1 and CDR2 are KGHSH and LQKENI. The CDR3 consists of 14 residues. Trimming took 0 bases from V and 7 from J, leaving 10 bases between them. CDR3 coding DNA: TGTGCCAGCTCACCACCGGCCCAGGGGAATGAGCAGTTCTTC. Translating it yields CASSPPAQGNEQFF.

This CDR3 is CASSVDGTTRYF. CDR3 nucleotide sequence: TGTGCCAGCAGCGTAGACGGGACCACCAGGTATTTT. The V call is TRBV9, the J call TRBJ2-3; the D gene could be TRBD1 or TRBD2 (5 bases each). Per the germline V gene, CDR1 is SGDLS and CDR2 is YYNGEE. This CDR3 has 12 amino acids. The V end was cut by 0 bases, the J end by 14 bases, with 13 bases between. The whole variable domain, filled in from reference TRBV9 and TRBJ2-3, reads DSGVTQTPKHLITATGQRVTLRCSPRSGDLSVYWYQQSLDQGLQFLIQYYNGEERAKGNILERFSAQQFPDLHSELNLSSLELGDSALYFCASSVDGTTRYFGPGTRLTVL.

The CDR3 bases are TGTGCCAGCAGCTTGGAACTAGCGGGGGGCTTAGGGGAGCTGTTTTTT. It yields the protein CASSLELAGGLGELFF. The chain carries TRBV11-2 and TRBJ2-2; 12 bases agree with TRBD2. Germline CDR1 SGHAT, CDR2 FQNNGV. CDR3 length: 16 residues. J lost 8 bases, V lost 3 bases, and 7 bases had no gene match.

The rearrangement links TRBV5-1 to TRBJ2-7, with 9 bases lining up with TRBD1. Germline trimming cut 2 bases from V and 3 bases from J; bases unmatched to any gene: 6. Looked up from germline, CDR1 is SGHRS and CDR2 is YFSETQ. This CDR3 comprises 15 residues. The DNA for the CDR3 is TGCGCCAGCAGCTTATCCGGGACAGGGCTCTACGAGCAGTACTTC. It codes for CASSLSGTGLYEQYF.

The chain recombines TRBV5-1 with TRBJ2-3, with 8 nucleotides matching TRBD2. The trim removed 4 bases at V and 0 bases at J, leaving 4 bases unmatched. The CDR3 is 15 residues long. CDR1 and CDR2 from the germline V gene are SGHRS and YFSETQ. The CDR3 sequence: CASSGRGASTDTQYF. The CDR3 DNA reads TGCGCCAGCAGCGGGCGGGGGGCTAGCACAGATACGCAGTATTTT.

This chain uses TRBV6-1 with TRBJ2-7; TRBD1 or TRBD2 may be the D gene (7 bases each). Germline CDR1 and CDR2: MNHNS and SASEGT. Trimming took off 1 base at V and 2 bases at J, with 18 bases between the two ends. CDR3 length: 17 residues. DNA of the CDR3: TGTGCCAGCAGTGAAGTTTCAGCGGGACAGACCCCCTACGAGCAGTACTTC. Residues: CASSEVSAGQTPYEQYF.

The chain is built from TRBV5-5 and TRBJ2-5; 7 nucleotides match TRBD1. Germline loops: CDR1 SGHKS, CDR2 YYEKEE (reference sequence). The CDR3 consists of 16 residues. The trim removed 4 bases at V and 1 base at J, leaving 10 bases unmatched. CDR3 sequence: CASSDWTGYLQETQYF. The CDR3 coding sequence is TGTGCCAGCAGCGATTGGACAGGCTACCTCCAAGAGACCCAGTACTTC.

This chain links TRBV4-2 with TRBJ2-1; 8 nucleotides align to TRBD2. Germline CDR1 is LGHNA and CDR2 is YNFKEQ. V shed 3 bases and J 0 bases; nucleotides not matched to a gene: 4. The CDR3 is made up of 16 amino acids. CDR3 DNA sequence: TGTGCCAGCAGCCACTTCGCGGGGGGCTCCTACAATGAGCAGTTCTTC. Its protein is CASSHFAGGSYNEQFF.

The CDR3, as DNA: TGTGCCAGCAGCTTACTCCGCGGGAGAGGGTCCTACGAGCAGTACTTC. As protein: CASSLLRGRGSYEQYF. V is TRBV11-2 and J is TRBJ2-7; 7 bases are a match to TRBD2. This CDR3 comprises 16 residues. Trimming removed 2 bases from V and 1 base from J; junction bases left unmatched: 8. Germline CDR1 SGHAT, CDR2 FQNNGV.

The chain employs TRBV5-1 and TRBJ2-7; 7 bases map to TRBD1. After removal of 0 bases from V and 3 bases from J, the junction contained 3 bases not matched to a gene. CDR3 length: 14 residues. CDR1 SGHRS and CDR2 YFSETQ come from the germline V gene. The CDR3 DNA reads as TGCGCCAGCAGCTTGGCGGCAGGGGGCTACGAGCAGTACTTC. As protein: CASSLAAGGYEQYF.

This clone was counted once. The gene calls are TRBV28 and TRBJ2-7, with D possibly being TRBD1 (6 bases). CDR3 size: 14 residues. V lost 5 bases, J lost 7 bases, and 18 bases lay in between. The germline gives CDR1 MDHEN, CDR2 SYDVKM. CDR3 in amino acids: CASSPGPGRGEQYF. The CDR3 bases are TGTGCCAGCAGTCCTGGGCCGGGTAGGGGGGAGCAGTACTTC.

The table lists this clone with a few counts. The rearrangement uses TRBV6-5 and TRBJ1-3, with 8 bases matching TRBD1. The CDR3 consists of 12 residues. Trimming cost V 5 bases and J 11 bases; bases outside gene matches: 5. Germline V lookup: CDR1 MNHEY, CDR2 SVGAGI. This CDR3 is CASSIGTGPIYF. CDR3 nucleotides: TGTGCCAGCAGTATCGGGACAGGTCCCATATATTTT.

The CDR3 bases are TGTGCCAGCAGCGTAGCGGGGAGGGGGCGACCTGAAGCTTTCTTT. This codes for CASSVAGRGRPEAFF. The chain couples TRBV9 to TRBJ1-1, with 7 bases that match TRBD1. Germline-derived CDR1 and CDR2 are SGDLS and YYNGEE. The CDR3 is made up of 15 amino acids. The trim removed 0 bases at V and 6 bases at J, leaving 8 bases unmatched.

The chain employs TRBV6-5 and TRBJ2-5; no definite D call. The CDR3 runs to 13 residues. The V end lost 8 bases, the J end lost 5 bases, and 15 bases lay between the germline ends. CDR1 and CDR2 from the germline V gene are MNHEY and SVGAGI. In nucleotides, the CDR3 is TGTGCCAGCTTAAACCCTCGGTCGGAGACCCAGTACTTC. Protein sequence: CASLNPRSETQYF.

The V gene is TRBV6-1, the J gene TRBJ1-3, with TRBD1 identical over 8 bases. V gave up 6 bases and J gave up 3 bases; unmatched junction bases: 4. This CDR3 is built from 14 residues. Germline V gives CDR1 MNHNS, CDR2 SASEGT. This chain's CDR3 is CASRPDRGGNTIYF. The CDR3 coding sequence is TGTGCCAGCAGACCCGACAGGGGTGGAAACACCATATATTTT.

V is TRBV9 and J is TRBJ2-7; D is perhaps TRBD1 or TRBD2 (5 bases each). Germline V lookup: CDR1 SGDLS, CDR2 YYNGEE. Trimming stripped 3 bases from V and 4 bases from J, with 14 bases between. The CDR3 spans 14 residues. In DNA, the CDR3 is TGTGCCAGCAGCGGTGGACGAGGGGCTTACGAGCAGTACTTC. Encoded protein: CASSGGRGAYEQYF.

The chain uses TRBV11-3 and TRBJ2-2, with D uncertain. Trimming left V 2 bases short and J 1 base short, with 8 bases between. Germline V CDR1 and CDR2: SGHNT, YENEEA. This CDR3 is 15 amino acids long. The CDR3 DNA reads TGTGCCAGCAGCTTAACAGACTTGAACACCGGGGAGCTGTTTTTT. Protein product: CASSLTDLNTGELFF. Together with reference TRBV11-3 and TRBJ2-2, the CDR3 gives the full variable domain: EAGVVQSPRYKIIEKKQPVAFWCNPISGHNTLYWYLQNLGQGPELLIRYENEEAVDDSQLPKDRFSAERLKGVDSTLKIQPAELGDSAVYLCASSLTDLNTGELFFGEGSRLTVL.

The chain joins TRBV18 to TRBJ1-5; tentative D call: TRBD1 (5 bases). The CDR3 contains 14 residues. Germline CDR1 reads KGHSH; CDR2 reads LQKENI. Trimming pared 4 bases from V and 1 base from J, leaving 8 bases between. CDR3 in amino acids: CASSLWDSNQPQHF. In DNA, the CDR3 is TGTGCCAGCTCACTATGGGACAGCAATCAGCCCCAGCATTTT. Full variable domain (remainder filled in from reference TRBV18 and TRBJ1-5): NAGVMQNPRHLVRRRGQEARLRCSPMKGHSHVYWYRQLPEEGLKFMVYLQKENIIDESGMPKERFSAEFPKEGPSILRIQQVVRGDSAAYFCASSLWDSNQPQHFGDGTRLSIL.

This chain joins TRBV29-1 and TRBJ2-3; D gene uncertain. This CDR3 is 14 amino acids long. With 4 bases removed from V and 0 bases from J, the gap between germline ends came to 11 bases. Per germline, CDR1 SQVTM and CDR2 ANQGSEA. The CDR3 bases are TGCAGCGTTGGGGTCGCGCATAGCACAGATACGCAGTATTTT. Amino acids: CSVGVAHSTDTQYF.

The genes are TRBV5-4 and TRBJ1-2, with a weak D call TRBD1 (6 bases). V was cut by 4 bases and J by 4 bases, with 29 bases left in between. The V gene's germline CDR1 is SGHNT and CDR2 YYREEE (reference sequence). The CDR3 runs to 19 residues. The CDR3 here is CASSPRWGAIDGGSYGYTF. The CDR3 nucleotides read TGTGCCAGCAGCCCGAGGTGGGGGGCGATAGACGGAGGTAGCTATGGCTACACCTTC.

V gene TRBV6-1 combines with J gene TRBJ2-7, with D unresolved. This CDR3 spans 12 amino acids. From germline, CDR1 is MNHNS and CDR2 SASEGT. Between the trimmed V and J ends, which lost 5 bases and 3 bases, there was a span of 8 bases. This CDR3 is CASSPRDYEQYF. CDR3 sequence (DNA): TGTGCCAGCAGTCCAAGGGACTACGAGCAGTACTTC.

The chain has TRBV28 and TRBJ2-2, with no clear D. CDR1 and CDR2 (germline): MDHEN, SYDVKM. CDR3 length: 13 amino acids. The V and J ends lost 7 bases and 1 base respectively, with 7 bases between them. The CDR3 protein is CASNDKNTGELFF. The CDR3 coding sequence is TGTGCCAGCAACGACAAGAACACCGGGGAGCTGTTTTTT.